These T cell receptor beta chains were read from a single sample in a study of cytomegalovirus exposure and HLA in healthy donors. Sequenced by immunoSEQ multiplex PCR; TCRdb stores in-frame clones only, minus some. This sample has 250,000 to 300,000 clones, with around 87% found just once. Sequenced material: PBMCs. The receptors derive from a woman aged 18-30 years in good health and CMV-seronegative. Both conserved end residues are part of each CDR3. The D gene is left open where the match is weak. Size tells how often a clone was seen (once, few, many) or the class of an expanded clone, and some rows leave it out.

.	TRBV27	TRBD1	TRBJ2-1	TGTGCCAGCAGTTTACTCAGGGGGCGATTCTACAATGAGCAGTTCTTC	CASSLLRGRFYNEQFF
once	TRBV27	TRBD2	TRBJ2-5	TGTGCCAGCAGCACCGGGACTAGTTCTAGGGAGACCCAGTACTTC	CASSTGTSSRETQYF
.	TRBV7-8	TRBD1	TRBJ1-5	TGTGCCAGCAGCGAGGACAGGGGGCTGGATCAGCCCCAGCATTTT	CASSEDRGLDQPQHF
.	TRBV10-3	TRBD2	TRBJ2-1	TGTGCCATCAGCCGGACTAGCGGGGCTAATAACAATGAGCAGTTCTTC	CAISRTSGANNNEQFF
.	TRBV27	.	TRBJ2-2	TGTGCCAGCAGTTTGTTTCAGGGTTACACCGGGGAGCTGTTTTTT	CASSLFQGYTGELFF
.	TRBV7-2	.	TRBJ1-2	TGTGCCAGCAGCTTAGCCGGTACGGGAAACTATGGCTACACCTTC	CASSLAGTGNYGYTF
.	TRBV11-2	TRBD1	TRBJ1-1	TGTGCCAGCAGCTTAAAGGTGGCAGGGGGCACTGAAGCTTTCTTT	CASSLKVAGGTEAFF
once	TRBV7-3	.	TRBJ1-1	TGTGCCAGCAGCTTATTGGAGGACACTGAAGCTTTCTTT	CASSLLEDTEAFF
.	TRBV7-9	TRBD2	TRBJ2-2	TGTGCCAGCAGCTCGGGAGTCGGGCTAGCGGGGGAGACCGGGGAGCTGTTTTTT	CASSSGVGLAGETGELFF
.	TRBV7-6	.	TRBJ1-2	TGTGCCAGCAGCCCAGGAGGGGACTATGGCTACACCTTC	CASSPGGDYGYTF
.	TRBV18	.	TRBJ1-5	TGTGCCAGCTCACTCCTTCCAGGGCAGAGCAATCAGCCCCAGCATTTT	CASSLLPGQSNQPQHF
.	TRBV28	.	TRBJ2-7	TGTGCCAGCAGTTTTTCGACAGGAGTTCGCTACGAGCAGTACTTC	CASSFSTGVRYEQYF
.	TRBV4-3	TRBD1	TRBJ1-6	TGCGCCAGCAGCCAAGATGGTCAGGGGGGTGGGTCACCCCTCCACTTT	CASSQDGQGGGSPLHF